This T cell receptor (beta chain) was captured in a study of blood T cell repertoires in COVID-19 (dated by TCRdb to the early 2020s). Notes on the research overall: Collaborator samples came from the United States, Italy and Spain and covered acute and convalescent phases of COVID-19. The prospective study material was composed of cDNA or gDNA derived from T cells, B-cell-depleted T cells, or PBMCs. Subjects who had been exposed to COVID-19, were actively infected with it, or had recovered from it provided the deeply sampled blood TCRbeta repertoires that made up the dataset. The repertoires were made available in a free public database intended to serve as a resource for research on the immune response to SARS-CoV-2. Samples were obtained from the ongoing ImmuneRACE study (first 160 participants) and from 950 to 1,500 subjects provided by 6 global collaborators. Nearly every sample came with metadata listing a de-identified subject ID, COVID-19 status, age in years and sex. Where available, HLA class I and class II types were obtained from metadata supplied by the sample provider rather than from assay-based typing. General findings and caveats noted by the study authors: The amount of clinical and demographic metadata varied by source and participant and was provided uncurated.

The CDR3 runs 14 residues from the cysteine to the phenylalanine. The CDR3 DNA has 42 bases and is translated from base 1. V and J are trimmed by 6 bases and 4 bases, and the gene matches miss 8 bases of the junction. The CDR1 and CDR2 encoded by the germline V gene are SNHLY and FYNNEI. Participants in the prospective study were enrolled through a virtual design, were aged 18 to 89 years, and lived in fewer than 30 United States geographic areas. In the prospective study, cohorts were assigned on the basis of participant-reported clinical history obtained from a screening survey and a study questionnaire. ImmuneRACE Cohort 3 recovered participants were defined by two consecutive negative NP/OP PCR tests, healthcare professional clearance, or symptom resolution. Mobile phlebotomists in the prospective study collected whole blood, serum and a nasopharyngeal or oropharyngeal swab from every participant. Additional blood draws and questionnaires over an approximately 2-month period could optionally be provided by prospective study participants. Prospective study blood samples were shipped either frozen or at room temperature before DNA extraction.

As concerns this clone: This receptor's antigen is unknown. No qualities accompany the bases; no much larger clone lies one base away.

The immunoSEQ Assay, a bias-controlled multiplex PCR, was used to amplify TCRbeta CDR3 regions from genomic DNA. The study's own analysis went as follows. Within the assay, amplification of reference gene primers was used to estimate how many nucleated cells each sample contained. To quantify the absolute abundance of each unique TCRbeta CDR3 rearrangement, sequence reads were collapsed and filtered. For each sample, productive Simpson clonality was calculated by taking the square root of Simpson's diversity index across productive rearrangements. TCRdb took this table from immuneACCESS and kept in-frame rearrangements with V and J called. Such tables lack part of the clones; where checked against another copy, unresolved V genes explain under half of the gap, and the rest is unexplained. V, J and clone size are those of that table, while D and trimming were read from the DNA. Present in this sample are 250,000 to 300,000 clones, 88% of which were seen just once. The ten largest clonotypes hold around 1% of the sample.

The V and J segments used are TRBV2 and TRBJ1-2, with 7 junctional bases fitting TRBD1. The source is a woman aged 25 to 39 who had recovered from COVID-19. Sequencing was carried out using PBMCs or T cells enriched from blood (not recorded which). This receptor carries the CDR3 CASSARTGRYGYTF. The nucleotides read TGTGCCAGCAGCGCCAGGACAGGCCGCTATGGCTACACCTTC.